This T cell receptor (beta chain) is from a study of blood T cell repertoires in COVID-19. Study at large: T cells, B-cell-depleted T cells, or PBMCs provided the cDNA or gDNA that served as material.

A few counts support this clone. The V and J ends lost 2 bases and 6 bases respectively, with 11 bases between them. Germline loops: CDR1 GTSNPN, CDR2 SVGIG (reference sequence). The CDR3 consists of 13 residues. In the authors' methods: Amplifying reference gene primers gave estimates of nucleated cell counts. Only in-frame clones appear in the TCRdb table, and some are missing; sequencing was by immunoSEQ multiplex PCR. The V and J calls and clone size are taken from that table; D and trimming were inferred from the DNA. The table lists over 200,000 clones, 88% of them singletons. J is TRBJ1-5 and V is TRBV30, with a possible D match to TRBD1 (5 bases). Sequenced material: peripheral blood. This receptor was identified in a woman in her thirties with acute or convalescent COVID-19. The CDR3 region has the DNA TGTGCCTGGAGTTTGGGGGGAGGTCAGCCCCAGCATTTT. This sequence encodes CAWSLGGGQPQHF.